These 8 T cell receptor beta chains came from one sample sequenced in a study of shared clonotypes between healthy human individuals. Selected positively for CCR7 and CD45RO-negative, naive CD8 cells excluded terminally differentiated effector memory CD45RA+ cells. Measured with immunoSEQ multiplex PCR; TCRdb has only the in-frame clones, and not every one. The sample lists hundreds of thousands of clones; roughly nine tenths were seen once. Specimen: naive CD8+ T cells sorted from blood. These receptors were collected from a man aged 30 to 45 in good health.

This sequence joins TRBV27 and TRBJ2-1, with D possibly matching TRBD2 (5 bases). The V end was cut by 5 bases, the J end by 0 bases, with 14 bases between. CDR1 and CDR2 (germline): MNHEY, SMNVEV (reference sequence). This CDR3 comprises 16 residues. The CDR3 protein is CASSPYERFSYNEQFF. The CDR3 DNA is TGTGCCAGCAGTCCCTACGAGCGGTTCTCCTACAATGAGCAGTTCTTC.

V usage is TRBV5-4 and J usage is TRBJ1-1, with 8 bases lining up with TRBD1. In germline, CDR1 is SGHNT, CDR2 YYREEE (reference sequence). This CDR3 has 15 amino acids. V trimming: 5 bases; J trimming: 2 bases; junction bases outside the gene matches: 8. As DNA, the CDR3 is TGTGCCAGCAGAGAGACAGGGGTCGGAAACACTGAAGCTTTCTTT. It codes for CASRETGVGNTEAFF.

This clone has more than one count but fewer than ten. The sample has other DNA sequences that encode this CDR3 too. The CDR3 region is CASSIGYEQYF. CDR3 sequence (DNA): TGTGCCAGTAGTATAGGCTACGAGCAGTACTTC. The J gene is TRBJ2-7, the V gene TRBV19; D is unclear. With 1 base removed from V and 3 bases from J, the gap between germline ends came to 1 base. The CDR3 runs 11 residues. CDR1 LNHDA and CDR2 SQIVND come from the germline V gene (reference sequence).

The V and J genes are TRBV6-6 and TRBJ2-5; 10 bases line up with TRBD2. CDR1 and CDR2 from the germline V gene are MNHNY and SVGAGI (reference sequence). This CDR3 comprises 14 residues. V shed 3 bases and J 3 bases; nucleotides not matched to a gene: 1. The CDR3 DNA sequence: TGTGCCAGCAGTTATCTAGCGGGAGAAGAGACCCAGTACTTC. This sequence encodes CASSYLAGEETQYF.

The genes are TRBV5-1 and TRBJ2-1; 7 nucleotides match TRBD2. The CDR3 length is 17 residues. CDR1 is SGHRS and CDR2 is YFSETQ in the germline V gene. After removal of 3 bases from V and 3 bases from J, the junction contained 12 bases not matched to a gene. The CDR3: CASSWSVSGLNYNEQFF. The CDR3 DNA follows: TGCGCCAGCAGCTGGAGTGTTAGCGGGCTGAACTACAATGAGCAGTTCTTC.

This clone occurred once. This rearrangement joins TRBV29-1 to TRBJ2-7; weak D call: TRBD2 (5 bases). In germline, CDR1 is SQVTM, CDR2 ANQGSEA. V was cut by 6 bases and J by 6 bases, with 15 bases left in between. The CDR3 loop spans 12 amino acids. The CDR3 region has the DNA TGCAGCGTACTAGGACGGTCTCTCGAGCAGTACTTC. Amino acid sequence: CSVLGRSLEQYF.

This chain connects TRBV18 to TRBJ2-7; 8 nucleotides match TRBD1. Losses at the gene ends were 2 bases for V and 5 bases for J; bases not matched to a gene: 8. This CDR3 has 15 amino acids. Per the germline V gene, CDR1 is KGHSH and CDR2 is LQKENI. CDR3 residues: CASSPETGDRHEQYF. DNA of the CDR3: TGTGCCAGCTCACCAGAGACAGGGGATCGGCACGAGCAGTACTTC.

The V gene is TRBV7-3, the J gene TRBJ2-7; 7 bases match TRBD1. The CDR3 covers 13 residues. V gave up 5 bases and J gave up 5 bases; unmatched junction bases: 6. The germline CDR1 and CDR2 sequences are SGHTA and FQGTGA. CDR3 bases: TGTGCCAGCAGCCTCCAGGGGGACCACGAGCAGTACTTC. Amino acid sequence: CASSLQGDHEQYF.